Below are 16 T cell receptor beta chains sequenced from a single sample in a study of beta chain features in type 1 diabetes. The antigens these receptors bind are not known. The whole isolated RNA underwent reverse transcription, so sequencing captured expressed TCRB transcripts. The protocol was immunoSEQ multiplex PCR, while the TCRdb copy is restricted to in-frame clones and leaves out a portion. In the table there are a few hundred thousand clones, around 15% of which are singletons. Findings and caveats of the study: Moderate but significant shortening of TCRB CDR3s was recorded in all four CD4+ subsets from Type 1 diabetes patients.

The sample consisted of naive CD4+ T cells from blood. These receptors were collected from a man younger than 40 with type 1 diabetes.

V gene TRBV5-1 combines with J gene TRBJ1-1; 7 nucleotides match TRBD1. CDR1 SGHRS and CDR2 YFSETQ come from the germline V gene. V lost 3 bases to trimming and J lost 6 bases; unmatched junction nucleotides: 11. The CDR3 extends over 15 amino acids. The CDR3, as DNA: TGCGCCAGCAGCTCGAGCCGACAGGGTCTGGCTGAAGCTTTCTTT. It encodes CASSSSRQGLAEAFF.

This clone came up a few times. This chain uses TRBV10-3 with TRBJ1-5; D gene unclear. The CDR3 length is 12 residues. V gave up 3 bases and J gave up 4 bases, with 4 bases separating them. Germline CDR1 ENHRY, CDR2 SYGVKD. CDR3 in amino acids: CAISDRNQPQHF. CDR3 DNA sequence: TGTGCCATCAGTGACAGAAATCAGCCCCAGCATTTT.

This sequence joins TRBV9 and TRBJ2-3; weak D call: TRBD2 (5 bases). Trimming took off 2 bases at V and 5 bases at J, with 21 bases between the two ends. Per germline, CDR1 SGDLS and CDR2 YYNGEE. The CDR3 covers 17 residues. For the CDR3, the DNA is TGTGCCAGCAGCGTCAGTCCTAGTACCTCCCGGGGAGATACGCAGTATTTT. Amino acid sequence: CASSVSPSTSRGDTQYF.

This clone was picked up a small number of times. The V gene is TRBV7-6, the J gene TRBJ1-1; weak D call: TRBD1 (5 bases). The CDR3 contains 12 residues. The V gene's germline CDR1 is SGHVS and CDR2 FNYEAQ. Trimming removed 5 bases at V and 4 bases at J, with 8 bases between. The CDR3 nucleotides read TGTGCCAGCAGCGCAGGGCGCACTGAAGCTTTCTTT. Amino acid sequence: CASSAGRTEAFF. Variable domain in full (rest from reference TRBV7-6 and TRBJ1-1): GAGVSQSPRYKVTKRGQDVALRCDPISGHVSLYWYRQALGQGPEFLTYFNYEAQQDKSGLPNDRFSAERPEGSISTLTIQRTEQRDSAMYRCASSAGRTEAFFGQGTRLTVV.

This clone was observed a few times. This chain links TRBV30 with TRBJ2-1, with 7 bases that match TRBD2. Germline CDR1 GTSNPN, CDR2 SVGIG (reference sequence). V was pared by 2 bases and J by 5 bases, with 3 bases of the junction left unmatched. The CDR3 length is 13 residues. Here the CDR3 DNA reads TGTGCCTGGAGTATCGGGACTAACAATGAGCAGTTCTTC. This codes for CAWSIGTNNEQFF. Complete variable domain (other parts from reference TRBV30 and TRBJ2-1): SQTIHQWPATLVQPVGSPLSLECTVEGTSNPNLYWYRQAAGRGLQLLFYSVGIGQISSEVPQNLSASRPQDRQFILSSKKLLLSDSGFYLCAWSIGTNNEQFFGPGTRLTVL.

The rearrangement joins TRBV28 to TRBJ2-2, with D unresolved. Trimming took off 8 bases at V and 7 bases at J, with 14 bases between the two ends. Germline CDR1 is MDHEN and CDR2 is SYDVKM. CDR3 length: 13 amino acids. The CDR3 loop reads CASLQVASGELFF. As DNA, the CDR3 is TGTGCCAGCCTCCAAGTGGCGAGCGGGGAGCTGTTTTTT.

This chain's CDR3 is CASSQGVVVETQYF. As DNA, the CDR3 is TGTGCCAGCAGCCAGGGAGTAGTAGTGGAGACCCAGTACTTC. The chain carries TRBV14 and TRBJ2-5; possible D gene TRBD2, 5 bases. Trimming shortened V by 3 bases and J by 5 bases, and 13 bases separated the two germline ends. The CDR3 totals 14 residues. Germline V gives CDR1 SGHDN, CDR2 FVKESK. The full variable domain, rest sourced from reference TRBV14 and TRBJ2-5, is EAGVTQFPSHSVIEKGQTVTLRCDPISGHDNLYWYRRVMGKEIKFLLHFVKESKQDESGMPNNRFLAERTGGTYSTLKVQPAELEDSGVYFCASSQGVVVETQYFGPGTRLLVL.

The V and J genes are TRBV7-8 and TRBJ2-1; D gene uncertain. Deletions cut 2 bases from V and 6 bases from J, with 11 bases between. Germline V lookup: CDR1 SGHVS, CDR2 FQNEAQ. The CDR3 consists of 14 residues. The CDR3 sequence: CASSLYPEANEQFF. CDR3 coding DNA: TGTGCCAGCAGCTTATACCCTGAGGCCAATGAGCAGTTCTTC.

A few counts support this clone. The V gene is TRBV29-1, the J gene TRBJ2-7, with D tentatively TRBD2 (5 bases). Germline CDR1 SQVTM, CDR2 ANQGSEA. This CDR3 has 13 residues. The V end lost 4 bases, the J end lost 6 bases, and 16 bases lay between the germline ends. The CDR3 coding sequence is TGCAGCGTTGGCCAACTAGTTTCGGGCGAGCAGTACTTC. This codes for CSVGQLVSGEQYF.

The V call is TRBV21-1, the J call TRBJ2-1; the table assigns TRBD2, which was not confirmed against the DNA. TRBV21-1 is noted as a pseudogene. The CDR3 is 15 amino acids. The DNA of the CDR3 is TGTGCCAGCAGTGTAGCGGGGAGGGCCGGCTATGAGCAGTTCTTC. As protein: CASSVAGRAGYEQFF.

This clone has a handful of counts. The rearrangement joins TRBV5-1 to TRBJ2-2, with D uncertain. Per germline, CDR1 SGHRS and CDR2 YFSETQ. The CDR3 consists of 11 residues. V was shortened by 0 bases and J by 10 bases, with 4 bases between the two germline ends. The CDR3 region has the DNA TGCGCCAGCAGCTTGGATGCGGAGCTGTTTTTT. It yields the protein CASSLDAELFF.

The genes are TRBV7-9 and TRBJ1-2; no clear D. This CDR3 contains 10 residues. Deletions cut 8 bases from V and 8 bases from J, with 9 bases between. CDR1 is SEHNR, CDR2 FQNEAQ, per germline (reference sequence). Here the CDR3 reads CASGSLGYTF. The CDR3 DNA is TGTGCCAGCGGGTCCCTCGGCTACACCTTC.

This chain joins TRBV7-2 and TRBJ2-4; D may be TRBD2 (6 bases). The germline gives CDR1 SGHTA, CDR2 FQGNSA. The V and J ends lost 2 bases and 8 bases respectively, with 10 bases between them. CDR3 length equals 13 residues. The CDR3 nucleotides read TGTGCCAGCAGCTTAAGATCGGGGGACATTCAGTACTTC. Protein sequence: CASSLRSGDIQYF.

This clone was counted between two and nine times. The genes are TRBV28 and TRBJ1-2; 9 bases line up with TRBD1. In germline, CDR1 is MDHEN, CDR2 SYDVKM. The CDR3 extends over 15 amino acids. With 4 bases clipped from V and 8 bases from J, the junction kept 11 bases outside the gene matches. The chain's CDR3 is CASSSHGTGLIGYTF. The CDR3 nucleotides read TGTGCCAGCAGTTCCCACGGGACAGGGCTCATCGGCTACACCTTC.

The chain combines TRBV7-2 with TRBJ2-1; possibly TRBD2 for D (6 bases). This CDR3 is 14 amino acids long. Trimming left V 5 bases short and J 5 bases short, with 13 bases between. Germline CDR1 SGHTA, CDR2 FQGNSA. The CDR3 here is CASSPRRTNNEQFF. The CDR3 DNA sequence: TGTGCCAGCAGCCCGCGGAGGACTAACAATGAGCAGTTCTTC.

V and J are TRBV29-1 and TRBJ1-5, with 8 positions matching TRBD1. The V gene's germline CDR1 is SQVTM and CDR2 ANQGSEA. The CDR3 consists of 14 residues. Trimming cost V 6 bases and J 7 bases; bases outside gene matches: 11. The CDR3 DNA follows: TGCAGCGTGGCCTACGGGACAGGCGGCCAGCCCCAGCATTTT. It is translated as CSVAYGTGGQPQHF.